Listed here are 2 T cell receptor beta chains from one sample, sequenced in a study of Graves' ophthalmopathy and Graves' hyperthyroidism. Researchers took RNA transcripts and amplified TCR beta CDR3 regions from them. Second-round multiplex PCR came after first-round RT-PCR with HTBI primers. In TCRdb, the multiplex PCR reads were re-called with MiXCR into one record per CDR3 protein. The table shows about 620,000 distinct CDR3 sequences, with about a fifth occurring only once. The sequencing input was peripheral blood. These receptors were collected from a woman aged 18-30 years with stable Graves' hyperthyroidism. Some clones in this sample may be carry-over from other donors' samples.

CDR3 nucleotides: TGTGCCAGCAGTGAATACCCAGCCGGGGAGCTGTTTTTT. This translates into CASSEYPAGELFF. V usage is TRBV2 and J usage is TRBJ2-2; D not resolved. The V end was cut by 2 bases, the J end by 6 bases, with 7 bases between. CDR3 length equals 13 residues. Germline CDR1 is SNHLY and CDR2 is FYNNEI.

In its sample, this clonotype was seen a few times. The J gene is TRBJ2-7, the V gene TRBV2; D uncertain. This CDR3 is 12 amino acids long. V was trimmed by 11 bases and J by 6 bases, leaving 17 bases between them. Germline loops: CDR1 SNHLY, CDR2 FYNNEI. The CDR3 coding sequence is TGTGCCCTCCGTCGGGCTTCCAGCGAGCAGTACTTC. Protein: CALRRASSEQYF. Filled out from reference TRBV2 and TRBJ2-7, the complete variable domain reads EPEVTQTPSHQVTQMGQEVILRCVPISNHLYFYWYRQILGQKVEFLVSFYNNEISEKSEIFDDQFSVERPDGSNFTLKIRSTKLEDSAMYFCALRRASSEQYFGPGTRLTVT.